The next 20 T cell receptor beta chains were all read from a single sample in a study of cytomegalovirus exposure and HLA in healthy donors. Use of 60 Vbeta and 13 Jbeta primers characterized the PCR. Libraries were prepared by immunoSEQ multiplex PCR; TCRdb keeps only in-frame clonotypes and omits some of them. This sample has 150,000 to 200,000 clones, with 77% found just once. The sequencing sample was made of PBMCs. These receptors were collected from a woman under 40 in good health and CMV-seropositive.

The CDR3 nucleotides read TGTGCCAGCAGTTTATTCGGTAGCGGGAGCGGCACCGGGGAGCTGTTTTTT. Translation: CASSLFGSGSGTGELFF. The chain joins TRBV27 to TRBJ2-2; the match to TRBD2 covers 9 bases. J was trimmed by 4 bases and V by 1 base; bases with no gene match: 7. This CDR3 region has 17 residues. Germline V lookup: CDR1 MNHEY, CDR2 SMNVEV (reference sequence).

The genes are TRBV19 and TRBJ1-5; 7 bases are a match to TRBD1. The J segment lost 2 bases and the V segment lost 3 bases, leaving 10 bases of the junction unmatched. Per germline, CDR1 LNHDA and CDR2 SQIVND (reference sequence). This CDR3 spans 17 amino acids. The CDR3 reads CASSIYAGGLRNQPQHF. CDR3 bases: TGTGCCAGTAGTATCTACGCAGGGGGTCTACGCAATCAGCCCCAGCATTTT.

This clone turned up a few times. The V and J genes are TRBV4-1 and TRBJ2-2; TRBD1 matches at 7 bases. Germline values: CDR1 MGHRA, CDR2 YSYEKL. With 1 base clipped from V and 1 base from J, the junction kept 0 bases outside the gene matches. The CDR3 sequence is 15 residues long. The CDR3: CASSQGQGNTGELFF. Written as DNA, the CDR3 is TGCGCCAGCAGCCAAGGACAGGGGAACACCGGGGAGCTGTTTTTT.

On this clone itself: This CDR3 is also generated by other DNA sequences in the sample. The V gene is TRBV28, the J gene TRBJ1-2; D remains unclear. Deletions cut 5 bases from V and 3 bases from J, with 4 bases between. The CDR3 consists of 11 residues. Looked up from germline, CDR1 is MDHEN and CDR2 is SYDVKM. The CDR3 bases are TGTGCCAGCAGTAGCGACTATGGCTACACCTTC. This gives the protein CASSSDYGYTF.

The chain recombines TRBV30 with TRBJ2-4, with TRBD1 matching 8 bases. The CDR3 consists of 13 residues. Trimming cost V 4 bases and J 8 bases; bases outside gene matches: 7. The V gene's germline CDR1 is GTSNPN and CDR2 SVGIG (reference sequence). CDR3 in DNA: TGTGCCTGGAAAGCAGGGGGCGATGACATTCAGTACTTC. This translates into CAWKAGGDDIQYF.

A few counts support this clone. At one end, the junction sequence differs from germline, possibly due to a read error. The chain uses TRBV2 and TRBJ2-1; TRBD2 agrees at 10 bases. The CDR3 sequence is 14 residues long. In germline, CDR1 is SNHLY, CDR2 FYNNEI. For the CDR3, the DNA is TGTGCCAGCAGTCAAGCGGGAGGGCCGTATGAGCAGTTCTTC. Translation gives CASSQAGGPYEQFF. Full variable domain (remainder filled in from reference TRBV2 and TRBJ2-1): EPEVTQTPSHQVTQMGQEVILRCVPISNHLYFYWYRQILGQKVEFLVSFYNNEISEKSEIFDDQFSVERPDGSNFTLKIRSTKLEDSAMYFCASSQAGGPYEQFFGPGTRLTVL.

The J gene is TRBJ1-5, the V gene TRBV19, with 8 bases identical to TRBD1. Trimming cost V 5 bases and J 0 bases; bases outside gene matches: 12. CDR1 is LNHDA and CDR2 is SQIVND in the germline V gene (reference sequence). The CDR3 extends over 18 amino acids. The CDR3 bases are TGTGCCAGTAGTCCCACAAAGGGACAGGCGGGTAGCAATCAGCCCCAGCATTTT. Its protein is CASSPTKGQAGSNQPQHF.

This clone was observed a few times. The chain employs TRBV4-2 and TRBJ1-1, with D possibly being TRBD1 (6 bases). This CDR3 is 15 amino acids long. Germline CDR1 is LGHNA and CDR2 is YNFKEQ. V lost 4 bases and J 7 bases, leaving 19 bases between the germline ends. The CDR3 nucleotides are TGTGCCAGCAGCCGGAGAGGTGGGGGGGGCCATGAAGCTTTCTTT. Translation gives CASSRRGGGGHEAFF.

CDR3 DNA sequence: TGCGCCAGCAGCTTGGGCGGGGACGTGAATTCCTACGAGCAGTACTTC. Protein product: CASSLGGDVNSYEQYF. This chain uses TRBV5-1 with TRBJ2-7, with a possible D match to TRBD2 (6 bases). The V gene lost 0 bases and the J gene lost 1 base, with 14 bases spanning the gap. The CDR3 sequence is 16 residues long. Germline CDR1 SGHRS, CDR2 YFSETQ.

This clone was found once. The V gene is TRBV11-3, the J gene TRBJ2-1; perhaps TRBD2 as D (5 bases). The CDR3 length is 15 residues. V was pared by 0 bases and J by 2 bases, with 8 bases between. Germline CDR1 and CDR2: SGHNT and YENEEA. DNA for the CDR3: TGTGCCAGCAGCTTAGATAGCGCTCCCTACAATGAGCAGTTCTTC. Translated: CASSLDSAPYNEQFF.

This chain uses TRBV19 with TRBJ2-1, with 7 bases matching TRBD2. This CDR3 is built from 21 residues. The V gene's germline CDR1 is LNHDA and CDR2 SQIVND (reference sequence). The V gene end was trimmed by 4 bases and the J gene end by 0 bases; junction bases not matched to a gene: 21. The CDR3 spells CASSNHLRLAADFSSYNEQFF. In nucleotides, the CDR3 is TGTGCCAGTAGTAACCATCTTCGGCTAGCGGCTGACTTCAGCTCCTACAATGAGCAGTTCTTC.

The genes are TRBV6-4 and TRBJ2-3, with D uncertain. The CDR3 consists of 14 residues. With 10 bases removed from V and 3 bases from J, the gap between germline ends came to 17 bases. The germline CDR1 and CDR2 sequences are MRHNA and SNTAGT. The CDR3 DNA reads as TGTGCCACCTCCCCCAGCGATGGGACAGATACGCAGTATTTT. The encoded protein is CATSPSDGTDTQYF.

The CDR3 region has the DNA TGTGCCAGCAGCACTATAACCTACGAGCAGTACTTC. Protein: CASSTITYEQYF. This chain connects TRBV6-5 to TRBJ2-7; D gene unclear. Germline CDR1 MNHEY, CDR2 SVGAGI. The CDR3 contains 12 residues. V was shortened by 6 bases and J by 2 bases, with 8 bases between the two germline ends.

CDR3 sequence (DNA): TGTGCCAGCAGTTACCCAGGGAAAGGCAGAGAGACCCAGTACTTC. Translating it yields CASSYPGKGRETQYF. The rearrangement links TRBV6-6 to TRBJ2-5; D possibly corresponds to TRBD1 (5 bases). The length of the CDR3 is 15 residues. Germline-derived CDR1 and CDR2 are MNHNY and SVGAGI (reference sequence). With 2 bases removed from V and 4 bases from J, the gap between germline ends came to 14 bases.

The chain recombines TRBV28 with TRBJ2-7; 8 positions match TRBD1. Germline CDR1 is MDHEN and CDR2 is SYDVKM. V shed 6 bases, J shed 6 bases, and the junction held 10 bases outside the gene matches. The CDR3 extends over 14 amino acids. The CDR3 nucleotides are TGTGCCAGCAGGCCGACAGGGGCCTTCGGCGAGCAGTACTTC. The encoded protein is CASRPTGAFGEQYF.

The J gene is TRBJ1-1, the V gene TRBV10-3, with 7 nucleotides matching TRBD1. This CDR3 has 14 amino acids. Germline loops: CDR1 ENHRY, CDR2 SYGVKD. The V segment lost 3 bases and the J segment 5 bases; nucleotides outside the gene matches: 6. For the CDR3, the DNA is TGTGCCATCAGTGACCTCCGACAGGGAACTGAAGCTTTCTTT. Residues: CAISDLRQGTEAFF.

This clone was counted between two and nine times. The chain has TRBV28 and TRBJ2-7, with 10 positions matching TRBD1. The CDR3 totals 14 residues. V shed 6 bases, J shed 1 base, and the junction held 3 bases outside the gene matches. CDR1 is MDHEN, CDR2 SYDVKM, per germline. CDR3: CASSRDRGSYEQYF. CDR3 sequence (DNA): TGTGCCAGCAGCCGGGACAGGGGTTCCTACGAGCAGTACTTC.

V and J are TRBV29-1 and TRBJ2-5; D remains ambiguous. The germline V and J ends were trimmed by 1 base and 5 bases, with 2 bases remaining between them. CDR1 and CDR2 (germline): SQVTM, ANQGSEA. The CDR3 contains 10 residues. The CDR3 nucleotides are TGCAGCGTTGAAGCGGAGACCCAGTACTTC. It yields the protein CSVEAETQYF.

In DNA form, the CDR3 reads TGTGCCAGCAGCCCCCGACAGGTGGCCTACGAGCAGTACTTC. This sequence encodes CASSPRQVAYEQYF. The rearrangement links TRBV5-8 to TRBJ2-7, with D perhaps TRBD1 (6 bases). Between the trimmed V and J ends, which lost 4 bases and 2 bases, there was a span of 13 bases. Germline V lookup: CDR1 SGHTS, CDR2 YDEGEE. The CDR3 length is 14 residues.

This sequence joins TRBV28 and TRBJ1-2; unclear D gene. Germline V lookup: CDR1 MDHEN, CDR2 SYDVKM. The CDR3 loop spans 12 amino acids. Trimming removed 3 bases at V and 4 bases at J, with 6 bases between. The CDR3 region has the DNA TGTGCCAGCAGTTTGCCGAGCTATGGCTACACCTTC. This translates into CASSLPSYGYTF.